This TCR beta chain appears in the sequencing data of a study of control samples from healthy donors and cancer patients (dated by TCRdb to 2020 to 2021). Worth noting for this clone: What antigen it recognizes has not been identified. No clone much larger than this one lies a single base away; base qualities are absent.

Receptor libraries were prepared by the immunoSEQ multiplex PCR assay. TCRdb stores this immuneACCESS table with in-frame sequences only. Part of the clones is absent; in the studies checked, under half of the shortfall reflects unresolved V genes, and no reason is known for the rest. For this sample there are over 85,000 clones; 70% to 90% appear just once. The top ten clonotypes cover 3.7% of the sample. The sequenced sample consisted of PBMCs. This clonotype was obtained from an older woman with lung cancer.

The CDR3 sequence is CASSYSGQGKKGEQFF. The nucleotide sequence reads as follows: TGTGCCAGCAGTTACTCGGGGCAGGGGAAGAAGGGGGAGCAGTTCTTC. The rearranged segments are TRBV6-6 and TRBJ2-1, and the D gene may be TRBD1, 6 bases matching. The germline V gene (reference sequence) supplies CDR1 MNHNY and CDR2 SVGAGI. Trimming costs V 0 bases and J 10 bases, and their ends lie 19 bases apart. The CDR3 sequence holds 16 residues, the cysteine and phenylalanine included. Solely the CDR3 DNA is kept, with 48 bases framed from the first base.